This T cell receptor (beta chain) was sequenced during a study of prognosis after radiotherapy for stage I lung cancer. The wider study: Several patients developed distant metastases (median roughly seven months) after radiotherapy; roughly 14 showed no significant progression.

TCR beta CDR3 was amplified from genomic DNA by two-round multiplex PCR. First-round PCR employed TRBV- and TRBJ-specific primers for each gene. Using its own MiXCR run on the multiplex PCR reads, TCRdb lists one record per CDR3 protein. The sample lists approximately 26,000 distinct CDR3 sequences, more than 35% occurring once. The V and J ends lost 6 bases and 8 bases, in that order; junction bases with no gene match: 10. The CDR3 has 14 residues. The authors drew around 6.2 milliliters of peripheral blood at each of two time points. The chain couples TRBV12-3 or TRBV12-4 to TRBJ1-2, with 9 nucleotides matching TRBD1. This TCR was sampled from a donor aged 50 or older with non-small cell lung cancer. Specimen: PBMCs, collected before or after stereotactic body radiation therapy (not recorded which). CDR3 protein: CASRFTGGAGGYTF. The CDR3 bases are TGTGCCAGCAGATTTACAGGGGGCGCGGGGGGCTACACCTTC.